This T cell receptor beta chain was identified in a study of CD8 T cells in ankylosing spondylitis. General study points: Within matched ankylosing spondylitis synovial fluid, disease-linked clones were reportedly significantly enriched. Apparently characteristic of ankylosing spondylitis blood was a TCR beta motif (eight highly homologous variants).

This clonotype has only a few counts. Antigen unknown. Germline CDR1 is ENHRY and CDR2 is SYGVKD. This CDR3 spans 15 amino acids. The V segment lost 6 bases and the J segment 2 bases; nucleotides outside the gene matches: 3. Researchers built TCR beta libraries using quantitative 5'-RACE with molecular barcodes. TCRdb recomputed calls from the 5' RACE reads with MiXCR, one row per CDR3 protein. Of some 330,000 distinct CDR3 sequences listed, 7.5% to 9% are singletons. This TCR derives from a male donor with ankylosing spondylitis. The V and J genes are TRBV10-3 and TRBJ2-3; TRBD2 agrees at 12 bases. The sample was blood, either unsorted or a sorted T cell fraction (not recorded which). The CDR3 coding sequence is TGTGCCATCAGACTAGCGGGAGGTGTCACAGATACGCAGTATTTT. It codes for CAIRLAGGVTDTQYF.